These T cell receptor beta chains were read from a single sample in a study of blood T cell repertoires in COVID-19. Here immunoSEQ multiplex PCR was the method, and the copy in TCRdb shows in-frame clones only, minus some. Here the sample spans 150,000 to 200,000 clones, 70% to 85% being singletons. The sample was PBMCs or T cells enriched from blood (not recorded which). The origin of the receptors is a man aged 50 to 59 who had recovered from COVID-19. Each CDR3 is given with its conserved first and last residue. Fields, in order: clone size, J gene, V gene, D gene, CDR3 DNA, CDR3 protein. A D gene is named only where the DNA matches it firmly. Expanded clones are given a class, and other clones once, few, many or no size at all.

size: once
J: TRBJ1-1
V: TRBV21-1
D: -
DNA: TGTGCCAGCAGCAAAGAAGGGGGGGCGACGAACACTGAAGCTTTCTTT
CDR3: CASSKEGGATNTEAFF

size: -
J: TRBJ2-2
V: TRBV3-1/TRBV3-2
D: -
DNA: TGTGCCAGCAGCCCCTATCCCGGGGGAGCCGGGGAGCTGTTTTTT
CDR3: CASSPYPGGAGELFF

size: -
J: TRBJ1-1
V: TRBV28
D: -
DNA: TGTGCCAGCACGCGGGCTCCAAGGGTTGAAGCTTTCTTT
CDR3: CASTRAPRVEAFF

size: -
J: TRBJ1-6
V: TRBV9
D: -
DNA: TGTGCCAGCAGCCCTTCTGGGGCCTCCTATAATTCACCCCTCCACTTT
CDR3: CASSPSGASYNSPLHF

size: -
J: TRBJ2-1
V: TRBV7-3
D: -
DNA: TGTGCCAGCAGCTCCAGATCGGGGAATGAGCAGTTCTTC
CDR3: CASSSRSGNEQFF

size: few
J: TRBJ1-2
V: TRBV27
D: -
DNA: TGTGCCAGCAGTTTCACAGGGAACTATGGCTACACCTTC
CDR3: CASSFTGNYGYTF

size: -
J: TRBJ1-4
V: TRBV6-4
D: TRBD1
DNA: TGTGCCAGCAGTACGGACAGGAATGAAAAACTGTTTTTT
CDR3: CASSTDRNEKLFF

size: once
J: TRBJ2-6
V: TRBV30
D: -
DNA: TGTGCCTGGACTCGAACAGGTAGAATCTCTGGGGCCAACGTCCTGACTTTC
CDR3: CAWTRTGRISGANVLTF

size: -
J: TRBJ2-3
V: TRBV6-5
D: TRBD1
DNA: TGTGCCAGCATCCTGGACAGGGCGAGCACAGATACGCAGTATTTT
CDR3: CASILDRASTDTQYF

size: -
J: TRBJ2-1
V: TRBV7-3
D: TRBD2
DNA: TGTGCCAGCAGCGCGGGGGTCAGCTCCTACAATGAGCAGTTCTTC
CDR3: CASSAGVSSYNEQFF

size: -
J: TRBJ2-5
V: TRBV5-1
D: TRBD1
DNA: TGCGCCAGCAGCTCTGGGACAGGACGGGAGACCCAGTACTTC
CDR3: CASSSGTGRETQYF

size: -
J: TRBJ2-1
V: TRBV19
D: TRBD1
DNA: TGTGCCAGTACCCCGGGACAGGGATACAATGAGCAGTTCTTC
CDR3: CASTPGQGYNEQFF

size: -
J: TRBJ2-7
V: TRBV7-9
D: -
DNA: TGTGCCAGCAGCTCGAATAGGGGCTCCTACGAGCAGTACTTC
CDR3: CASSSNRGSYEQYF

size: few
J: TRBJ1-5
V: TRBV2
D: -
DNA: TGTGCCAGCAAAGCCACGAATAGCAATCAGCCCCAGCATTTT
CDR3: CASKATNSNQPQHF

size: -
J: TRBJ1-2
V: TRBV15
D: TRBD1
DNA: TGTGCCACCAGCAGAGAGCCGGACAGGGGTTATGGCTACACCTTC
CDR3: CATSREPDRGYGYTF

size: once
J: TRBJ1-6
V: TRBV3-1/TRBV3-2
D: -
DNA: TGTGCCAGCAGCCAAGATCCGGGATCTAATAATTCACCCCTCCACTTT
CDR3: CASSQDPGSNNSPLHF

size: -
J: TRBJ1-1
V: TRBV3-1/TRBV3-2
D: TRBD1
DNA: TGTGCCAGCAGCCAAAATCCGGGAACGACAGGGGGCACTGAAGCTTTCTTT
CDR3: CASSQNPGTTGGTEAFF

size: -
J: TRBJ1-2
V: TRBV28
D: TRBD1
DNA: TGTGCCAGCAGTTTGCCGGGGACAGGCTATGGCTACACCTTC
CDR3: CASSLPGTGYGYTF

size: -
J: TRBJ2-7
V: TRBV10-3
D: -
DNA: TGTGCCATCAGTGAAGAACAGGGATCCTACGAGCAGTACTTC
CDR3: CAISEEQGSYEQYF

size: -
J: TRBJ2-1
V: TRBV23-1
D: TRBD1
DNA: TGCGCCAGCAGTCAAGGGACAGCATACAATGAGCAGTTCTTC
CDR3: CASSQGTAYNEQFF

size: -
J: TRBJ1-5
V: TRBV3-1/TRBV3-2
D: -
DNA: TGTGCCAGCAGCCAACAGGGGAGCAATCAGCCCCAGCATTTT
CDR3: CASSQQGSNQPQHF

size: -
J: TRBJ2-2
V: TRBV12-3/TRBV12-4
D: -
DNA: TGTGCCAGCAGCTCAGGGATAGCCGGGGAGCTGTTTTTT
CDR3: CASSSGIAGELFF

size: -
J: TRBJ1-4
V: TRBV19
D: TRBD1
DNA: TGTGCCAGGAGACAGGGGAGGGGCGAAGATCTGTTTTTT
CDR3: CARRQGRGEDLFF

size: many
J: TRBJ2-2
V: TRBV5-6
D: TRBD2
DNA: TGTGCCAGCAGCTTGGATACGGGGGGTAGGGGAACCGGGGAGCTGTTTTTT
CDR3: CASSLDTGGRGTGELFF

size: -
J: TRBJ2-1
V: TRBV7-6
D: TRBD2
DNA: TGTGCCAGCAGCCGACAACACGGGGAGGGGAATGAGCAGTTCTTC
CDR3: CASSRQHGEGNEQFF

size: -
J: TRBJ2-1
V: TRBV6-4
D: TRBD2
DNA: TGTGCCAGCAGTGATGGTAGCGGGGGGGCGAATGAGCAGTTCTTC
CDR3: CASSDGSGGANEQFF

size: -
J: TRBJ1-1
V: TRBV2
D: TRBD1
DNA: TGTGCCAGCAGTGAAAGGGGGACAGGGCTCGGCACTGAAGCTTTCTTT
CDR3: CASSERGTGLGTEAFF

size: -
J: TRBJ2-7
V: TRBV27
D: -
DNA: TGTGCCAGCAGTTTATCTGATAGCTCCTACGAGCAGTACTTC
CDR3: CASSLSDSSYEQYF

size: -
J: TRBJ1-1
V: TRBV27
D: -
DNA: TGTGCCAGCAAAAATCTCGCCTGGACGGACATGAACACTGAAGCTTTCTTT
CDR3: CASKNLAWTDMNTEAFF

size: few
J: TRBJ1-2
V: TRBV5-1
D: TRBD1
DNA: TGCGCCAGCAGCTCCGACAGGGCAGTCTATGGCTACACCTTC
CDR3: CASSSDRAVYGYTF

size: -
J: TRBJ1-2
V: TRBV12-3/TRBV12-4
D: -
DNA: TGTGCCAGCAGCACAACAAGCGCTGGCTACACCTTC
CDR3: CASSTTSAGYTF

size: -
J: TRBJ1-2
V: TRBV27
D: -
DNA: TGTGCCAGCGGCAGGGGCTATGGCTACACCTTC
CDR3: CASGRGYGYTF

size: once
J: TRBJ1-3
V: TRBV7-8
D: -
DNA: TGTGCCAGCAGCTTAGGAATCACGGGGACAAGCTCTGGAAACACCATATATTTT
CDR3: CASSLGITGTSSGNTIYF

size: -
J: TRBJ2-7
V: TRBV7-2
D: TRBD1
DNA: TGTGCCAGCAGCTTGCACGAGACAGGGTACGAGCAGTACTTC
CDR3: CASSLHETGYEQYF

size: -
J: TRBJ1-1
V: TRBV7-9
D: -
DNA: TGTGCCAGCAGCTTAGAACAGTCTACTGAAGCTTTCTTT
CDR3: CASSLEQSTEAFF

size: -
J: TRBJ1-2
V: TRBV10-3
D: TRBD1
DNA: TGTGCCGCGGCGACAGGGCATGGCTACACCTTC
CDR3: CAAATGHGYTF

size: once
J: TRBJ1-1
V: TRBV29-1
D: TRBD1
DNA: TGCAGCGTGACCGGGACAGGGTCCACTGAAGCTTTCTTT
CDR3: CSVTGTGSTEAFF

size: few
J: TRBJ1-3
V: TRBV2
D: -
DNA: TGTGCCAGCAGTCAACAGGGAGCGAGCTCTGGAAACACCATATATTTT
CDR3: CASSQQGASSGNTIYF

size: -
J: TRBJ2-7
V: TRBV6-5
D: -
DNA: TGTGCCAGCAGTTACCGCCCAGAAACAAGCTACGAGCAGTACTTC
CDR3: CASSYRPETSYEQYF

size: -
J: TRBJ1-2
V: TRBV28
D: -
DNA: TGTGCCAGCAGTTCAGCGATACCCAACTATGGCTACACCTTC
CDR3: CASSSAIPNYGYTF

size: few
J: TRBJ1-1
V: TRBV5-1
D: -
DNA: TGCGCCAGCAGCTGGCGATTGCAGACAGGATCGAGGGTGACTGAAGCTTTCTTT
CDR3: CASSWRLQTGSRVTEAFF